The sequence of this TCR beta chain was determined in a study of cytomegalovirus exposure and HLA in healthy donors. Study-wide context: Within an early data release were about 85 million unique TCRs drawn from HLA-typed donors.

Germline V gene sequence: CDR1 MNHEY, CDR2 SMNVEV (reference sequence). Trimming at V came to 0 bases and at J to 5 bases, leaving 10 bases not matched to a gene. This CDR3 spans 16 amino acids. Primers for the PCR totalled 60 Vbeta and 13 Jbeta. This table comes from immunoSEQ multiplex PCR, and its TCRdb copy is limited to in-frame clones, with some not included. The table lists some 150,000 clones, 80% of them singletons. The TCR was taken from a man aged 50 or older in good health and CMV-seronegative. The sequencing sample was made of PBMCs. The chain uses TRBV27 and TRBJ2-7, with 7 positions matching TRBD1. CDR3 in DNA: TGTGCCAGCAGTTTATCGAGGGACAGCTTTCCCCACGAGCAGTACTTC. Translating it yields CASSLSRDSFPHEQYF.